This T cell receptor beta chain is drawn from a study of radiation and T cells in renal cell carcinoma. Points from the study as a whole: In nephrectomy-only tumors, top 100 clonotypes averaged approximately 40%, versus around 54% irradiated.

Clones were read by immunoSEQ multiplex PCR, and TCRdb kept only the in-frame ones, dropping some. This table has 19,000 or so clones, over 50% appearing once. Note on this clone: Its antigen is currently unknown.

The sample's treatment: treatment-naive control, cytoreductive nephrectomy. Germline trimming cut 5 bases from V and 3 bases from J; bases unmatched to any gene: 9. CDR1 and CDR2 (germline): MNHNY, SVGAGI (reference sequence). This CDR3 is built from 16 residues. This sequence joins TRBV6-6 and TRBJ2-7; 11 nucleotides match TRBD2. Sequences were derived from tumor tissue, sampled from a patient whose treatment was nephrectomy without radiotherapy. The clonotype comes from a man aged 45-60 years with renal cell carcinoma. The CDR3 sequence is CASSQTGTSGVYEQYF. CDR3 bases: TGTGCCAGCAGTCAAACCGGGACTAGCGGAGTCTACGAGCAGTACTTC.